This TCR beta chain was sequenced for a study of blood T cells in healthy people across ages. A sample-barcoded 5' primer and a J-beta primer mix were used in a second PCR of roughly 6 to 12 cycles. TCRdb processed the 5' RACE reads anew with MiXCR; each CDR3 protein has one entry. This sample has 500,000 to 600,000 distinct CDR3 sequences; approximately 25% occur once, and the top ten carry about 18%. In its sample, this clonotype was seen a few times. This TCR was recovered from a woman aged 70-85 years in good health. Sequenced: blood.

The CDR3 protein is CASSYFDRKETQYF. The CDR3, as DNA: TGTGCCAGCAGTTACTTCGACAGGAAAGAGACCCAGTACTTC. This chain joins TRBV6-5 and TRBJ2-5; maybe TRBD1 (6 bases). The CDR3 has 14 amino acids. V lost 1 base and J 3 bases, leaving 9 bases between the germline ends. Germline CDR1 reads MNHEY; CDR2 reads SVGAGI.